Reported below is one T cell receptor beta chain. Its antigen is still unknown. Qualities for individual bases were not recorded, and no much larger clone is one base off. This sample stems from a study of T cell responses to AZD1222 COVID-19 vaccine (dated by TCRdb to the early 2020s). For the study in its entirety: TCR sequencing was performed for approximately 240 trial participants, of whom about 200 were given two doses of AZD1222 and approximately 25 were given two doses of MenACWY control vaccine. Enrollment into the trials was organized by age into subgroups of 18-55, 56-69 and 70-plus years, and those subgroups contained roughly 140, 27 and 60 TCR-sequenced participants, respectively. General conclusions and limits of the study: Because no day 14 peak-response samples were available, the repertoires could be characterized only after the peak T cell response. Vaccine-associated CD4 TCRs spanned the whole spike protein, with dominant responses in regions 160-218 and 743-854. After two AZD1222 doses, spike-specific TCR breadth and depth were significantly higher than at day 0 and than in MenACWY recipients. Most participants were white British and females outnumbered males, and the authors suggested that clonal diversity may have been underestimated. Reportedly, almost half of the unique spike-specific TCRs recognized epitopes lying outside the regions that are mutated in the B.1.351 and B.1.1.7 variants. Conclusions about previously exposed vaccinees were limited because only six AZD1222 recipients were SARS-CoV-2 seropositive at baseline. In the small 56-69-year group, the increase in depth fell short of significance, most likely because of low power.

The time point label, as the study defines it: about 28 days (+/-7) after the second vaccine dose. AZD1222 recipients whose second dose came at about 4 weeks and those whose second dose came at about 12 weeks were combined into one group, since spike-specific TCR depth and breadth did not differ between the two schedules. Samples from vaccinated people were obtained from the UK trials COV001 and COV002, which included a single-blind randomized controlled phase 2/3 trial of AZD1222 (ChAdOx1 nCoV-19) in healthy adults. Trial participant PBMC samples were collected at day 0 and day 28 after the second dose for TCRbeta chain sequencing. The CDR3 regions of human TCRbeta chains were subjected to immunosequencing. Per the source publication's procedure: TCRs in the repertoires were matched against a reference library of SARS-CoV-2-specific TCRs that had been generated with the MIRA antigen-specificity platform. Breadth was defined as the fraction of unique TCRs that were SARS-CoV-2-associated, and depth was defined as the fraction of total T cells that were SARS-CoV-2-associated. Using the MIRA data, every spike-specific TCR was mapped to the spike region that the TCR reacted to and assigned to either a CD4 or a CD8 class. Log10-transformed breadth and depth values were compared by one-way ANOVA with Sidak's multiple comparisons tests. TCRdb took this table from immuneACCESS and kept in-frame rearrangements with V and J called. Such tables lack part of the clones; where checked against another copy, unresolved V genes explain under half of the gap, and the rest is unexplained. That table gives V, J and clone size, and the DNA gave D and trimming. The sample table contains about 120,000 clones; only one count was recorded for about 90% of them. 2% to 3% of the sample is held by the ten biggest clonotypes.

The CDR3 sequence holds 17 residues, the cysteine and phenylalanine included. The CDR3 DNA has 51 bases and is translated from base 1. Reading the germline V gene gives CDR1 SGHVS and CDR2 FNYEAQ. V loses 2 bases at its end and J loses 4 bases; junction bases beyond the gene matches: 6. The sequences come from peripheral blood, collected 28 days after the second AZD1222 dose. This clonotype was obtained from an adult who received the AZD1222 COVID-19 vaccine. The rearrangement combines TRBV7-6 with TRBJ2-2; 11 bases in the middle match TRBD2. The DNA reads as follows: TGTGCCAGCAGCTTATTAGGGACTAGCGGACGCACCGGGGAGCTGTTTTTT. This is translated as CASSLLGTSGRTGELFF.